A selection of T cell receptor beta chains follows, all from one sample in a study of T-cell reconstitution after alpha-beta-depleted transplantation in children. TCRdb analysed the PCR reads with MiXCR anew, one entry per CDR3 protein. The data contain some 830,000 distinct CDR3 sequences, approximately 15% of them singletons. Source: PBMCs, mostly from graft donor cells, taken 360 days after TCRalphabeta/CD19-depleted stem cell transplant. Receptor source: a male patient younger than 18 who had a stem cell transplant for acute lymphoblastic leukemia, so the T cells may come from the graft donor. The CDR3 runs from the conserved cysteine through the conserved F or W. The D gene is left open where the match is weak. Not all rows give a size; the values are once, few, many and, for expanded clones, a class.

j_call,d_call,v_call,clone_size,cdr3_aa,cdr3_nt
TRBJ2-7,NA,TRBV7-2,many,CASSLGARAYYEQYF,TGTGCCAGCAGCTTAGGGGCCAGGGCCTACTACGAGCAGTACTTC
TRBJ1-1,NA,TRBV6-5,NA,CASSSTPMNTEAFF,TGTGCCAGCAGTTCGACACCTATGAACACTGAAGCTTTCTTT
TRBJ2-2,TRBD1,TRBV20-1,once,CSARDRGASGELFF,TGCAGTGCTAGGGACAGGGGCGCGAGCGGGGAGCTGTTTTTT
TRBJ2-2,TRBD2,TRBV29-1,NA,CSVVRTSGRGGTGELFF,TGCAGCGTGGTCAGGACTAGCGGGAGAGGCGGCACCGGGGAGCTGTTTTTT
TRBJ2-7,TRBD2,TRBV27,NA,CASSLAAWEGYEQYF,TGTGCCAGCAGTTTAGCCGCCTGGGAGGGCTACGAGCAGTACTTC
TRBJ2-1,TRBD2,TRBV9,NA,CASSVSAGEHEQFF,TGTGCCAGCAGCGTATCCGCGGGGGAGCATGAGCAGTTCTTC
TRBJ2-1,NA,TRBV25-1,few,CASSEYSSGFYNEQFF,TGTGCCAGCAGTGAATATTCCAGCGGGTTTTACAATGAGCAGTTCTTC
TRBJ2-7,TRBD1,TRBV7-9,NA,CASGPYGTGVGEQYF,TGTGCCAGCGGACCTTACGGGACAGGGGTCGGGGAGCAGTACTTC
TRBJ2-7,NA,TRBV20-1,once,CSALDKSYEQYF,TGCAGTGCTCTGGACAAGTCCTACGAGCAGTACTTC
TRBJ1-1,NA,TRBV7-6,few,CASSFRRGMTEAFF,TGTGCCAGCAGCTTTCGCAGGGGCATGACTGAAGCTTTCTTT
TRBJ2-7,NA,TRBV7-9,few,CASSLGPGRYEQYF,TGTGCCAGCAGCTTAGGTCCGGGGCGCTACGAGCAGTACTTC
TRBJ2-7,TRBD2,TRBV5-6,many,CASWGNGLEYEQYF,TGTGCCAGCTGGGGTAACGGACTAGAGTACGAGCAGTACTTC
TRBJ2-7,NA,TRBV4-2,NA,CASNSDGSSYEQYF,TGTGCCAGCAACTCTGACGGAAGCTCCTACGAGCAGTACTTC
TRBJ2-7,NA,TRBV7-8,NA,CASSLSLADYEQYF,TGTGCCAGCAGCTTATCCCTAGCAGACTACGAGCAGTACTTC
TRBJ2-3,TRBD2,TRBV11-2,NA,CASSQQTSGTSGSADTQYF,TGTGCCAGCAGCCAACAGACCTCCGGGACTAGCGGGAGTGCAGATACGCAGTATTTT
TRBJ2-5,NA,TRBV4-1,NA,CASSLRQVQETQYF,TGCGCCAGCAGCCTTCGACAGGTCCAAGAGACCCAGTACTTC
TRBJ2-5,NA,TRBV4-1,NA,CASSQTTGGGWETQYF,TGCGCCAGCAGCCAAACAACAGGCGGAGGGTGGGAGACCCAGTACTTC
TRBJ2-2,TRBD1,TRBV19,NA,CASTMGTGQGYTGELFF,TGTGCCAGTACCATGGGTACGGGACAGGGATACACCGGGGAGCTGTTTTTT
TRBJ2-1,NA,TRBV11-1,few,CASSPRRRGTYSSYNEQFF,TGTGCCAGCAGCCCCCGTCGAAGGGGGACGTATAGCTCCTACAATGAGCAGTTCTTC
TRBJ2-5,TRBD1,TRBV5-1,NA,CASSQRRTGEETQYF,TGCGCCAGCAGCCAACGAAGGACAGGAGAAGAGACCCAGTACTTC
TRBJ2-2,NA,TRBV20-1,few,CSASNRNTGELFF,TGCAGTGCTAGTAACCGGAACACCGGGGAGCTGTTTTTT
TRBJ2-2,TRBD1,TRBV24-1,few,CATSEHRGLNTGELFF,TGTGCCACCAGTGAGCACAGGGGCCTTAACACCGGGGAGCTGTTTTTT
TRBJ2-6,NA,TRBV28,many,CASTLSGANVLTF,TGTGCCAGCACCCTCTCTGGGGCCAACGTCCTGACTTTC
TRBJ1-3,NA,TRBV5-1,few,CASRDTPGKDTIYF,TGCGCCAGCAGAGACACCCCGGGCAAAGACACCATATATTTT
TRBJ1-1,NA,TRBV20-1,NA,CSARELTGLNTEAFF,TGCAGTGCTAGAGAGCTGACAGGTCTGAACACTGAAGCTTTCTTT
TRBJ2-5,TRBD2,TRBV18,few,CASSLGLARQETQYF,TGTGCCAGCTCACTTGGACTAGCGCGTCAAGAGACCCAGTACTTC